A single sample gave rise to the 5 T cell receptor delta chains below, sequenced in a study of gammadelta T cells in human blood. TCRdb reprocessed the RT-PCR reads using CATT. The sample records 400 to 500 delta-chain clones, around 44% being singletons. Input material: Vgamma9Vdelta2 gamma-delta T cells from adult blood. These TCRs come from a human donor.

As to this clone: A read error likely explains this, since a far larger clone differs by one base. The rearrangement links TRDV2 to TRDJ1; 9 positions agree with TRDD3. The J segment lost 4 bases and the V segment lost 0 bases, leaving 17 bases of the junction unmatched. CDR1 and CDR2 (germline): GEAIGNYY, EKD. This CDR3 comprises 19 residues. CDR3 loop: CACDTVDRGILPNVDKLIF. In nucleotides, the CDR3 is TGTGCCTGTGACACCGTTGATCGGGGGATACTACCTAATGTCGATAAACTCATCTTT.

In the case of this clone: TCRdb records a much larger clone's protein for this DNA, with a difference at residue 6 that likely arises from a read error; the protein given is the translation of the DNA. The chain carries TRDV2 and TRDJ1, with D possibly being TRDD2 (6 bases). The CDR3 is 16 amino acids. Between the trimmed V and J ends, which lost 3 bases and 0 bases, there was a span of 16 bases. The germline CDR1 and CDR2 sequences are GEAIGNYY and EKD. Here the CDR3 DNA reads TGTGCCTGTGACTACCCTTCCCGTACCAACACCGATAAACTCATCTTT. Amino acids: CACDYPSRTNTDKLIF.

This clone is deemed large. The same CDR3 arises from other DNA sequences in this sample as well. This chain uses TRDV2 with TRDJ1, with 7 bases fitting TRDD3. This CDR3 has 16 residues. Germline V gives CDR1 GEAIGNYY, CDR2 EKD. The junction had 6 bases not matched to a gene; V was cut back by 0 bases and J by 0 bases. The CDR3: CACDTVGDKYTDKLIF. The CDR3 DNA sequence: TGTGCCTGTGACACCGTAGGGGATAAGTACACCGATAAACTCATCTTT.

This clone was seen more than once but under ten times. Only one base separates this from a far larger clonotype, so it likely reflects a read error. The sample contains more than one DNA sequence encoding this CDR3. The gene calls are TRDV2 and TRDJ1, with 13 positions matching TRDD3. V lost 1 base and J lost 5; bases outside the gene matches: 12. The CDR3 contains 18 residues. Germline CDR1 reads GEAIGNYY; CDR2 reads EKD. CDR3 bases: TGTGCCTGTGACACACTGGGACTGGGGGATACGCGGACAGATAAACTCATCTTT. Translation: CACDTLGLGDTRTDKLIF.

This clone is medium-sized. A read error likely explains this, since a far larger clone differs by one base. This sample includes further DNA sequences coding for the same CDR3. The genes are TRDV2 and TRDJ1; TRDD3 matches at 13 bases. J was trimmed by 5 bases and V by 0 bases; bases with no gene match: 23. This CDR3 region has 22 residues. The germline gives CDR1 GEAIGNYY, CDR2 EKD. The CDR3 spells CACDTVRPTGGYGYRRADKLIF. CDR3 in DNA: TGTGCCTGTGACACCGTCAGGCCCACTGGGGGATACGGTTATAGGAGGGCAGATAAACTCATCTTT.